This T cell receptor (beta chain) was observed in a study of CD8+CD57+ T cells in acquired aplastic anemia. The study, taken as a whole, reports: Patients and controls shared 25 to 30 CD8+ CDR3 sequences, which appeared highly expressed in patients and within their immunodominant clones.

The TCR beta profiling, which covered VDJ combination and CDR3 sequence, was carried out using genomic DNA as the template. TCRdb re-called the reads through MiXCR, storing one row per CDR3 protein. The repertoire holds approximately 150,000 distinct CDR3 sequences, around half seen once, with over 0.95% in the top ten. Patients chosen for sequencing had shown CD8+CD57+ cell expansion by flow cytometry. Patients were treatment-naive when blood was sampled. Worth noting for this clonotype: Its specificity is not known.

CDR1 is DFQATT, CDR2 SNEGSKA, per germline (reference sequence). The CDR3 is 12 amino acids. Trimming took 5 bases from V and 13 from J, leaving 20 bases between them. The chain combines TRBV20-1 with TRBJ1-2, with D possibly TRBD1 on 5 matching bases. This receptor was obtained from a human donor with aplastic anemia. Sequencing input: sorted CD4+, CD8+, or CD8+CD57+ T cells (not recorded which) from PBMCs. CDR3 nucleotides: TGCAGTGCTGCTGACCGAACAGGAGTCGGCACCTTC. Translated: CSAADRTGVGTF.